The 20 T cell receptor beta chains given below trace back to one sample, sequenced in a study of brain T cells in children with intractable seizures. Sequencing was limited to surgery cases with top T cell transcript signatures in brain tissue. Repertoires were generated with immunoSEQ multiplex PCR, while TCRdb's copy carries only in-frame clones and drops some. The data show thousands of clones, approximately 73% seen once. Source: resected brain tissue, taken at surgery. These receptors all come from a boy less than two years old with tuberous sclerosis and intractable seizures.

This clone was detected once. The chain employs TRBV2 and TRBJ1-2, with D hard to call. Germline loops: CDR1 SNHLY, CDR2 FYNNEI. The CDR3 runs to 13 residues. Trimming removed 5 bases at V and 7 bases at J, with 14 bases between. CDR3 DNA sequence: TGTGCCAGCAGTCAAGGACCGGTTCCTGGCTACACCTTC. The encoded protein is CASSQGPVPGYTF.

This clone is a singleton in its sample. The gene calls are TRBV5-5 and TRBJ1-5; D ambiguous. The CDR3 is 14 amino acids. The germline V and J ends were trimmed by 2 bases and 7 bases, with 13 bases remaining between them. Germline V gene sequence: CDR1 SGHKS, CDR2 YYEKEE (reference sequence). CDR3 residues: CASSFKVSGQPQHF. The CDR3 bases are TGTGCCAGCAGCTTTAAGGTTTCGGGCCAGCCCCAGCATTTT.

V is TRBV6-2 or TRBV6-3 and J is TRBJ1-1; 8 nucleotides agree with TRBD1. Trimming removed 0 bases from V and 1 base from J; junction bases left unmatched: 4. The CDR3 consists of 16 residues. The V gene's germline CDR1 is MNHEY and CDR2 SVGEGT. The CDR3, as DNA: TGTGCCAGCAGTTACTCCTACAGGGGGGGGAACACTGAAGCTTTCTTT. Amino acids: CASSYSYRGGNTEAFF.

V and J are TRBV30 and TRBJ2-7; the match to TRBD2 covers 7 bases. With V trimmed by 2 bases and J by 3 bases, 13 bases remained unmatched. CDR3 length: 16 amino acids. The germline gives CDR1 GTSNPN, CDR2 SVGIG (reference sequence). This CDR3 reads CAWSTPGRESFYEQYF. DNA of the CDR3: TGTGCCTGGAGTACGCCAGGGAGGGAGTCGTTCTACGAGCAGTACTTC.

The chain combines TRBV2 with TRBJ2-7; 9 bases agree with TRBD2. Per germline, CDR1 SNHLY and CDR2 FYNNEI. This CDR3 is 14 amino acids long. Unmatched junction bases numbered 6, after V lost 6 bases and J lost 3 bases. CDR3 DNA sequence: TGTGCCAGCAGCCCACTAGCGGGTGGCTACGAGCAGTACTTC. This encodes CASSPLAGGYEQYF. Full variable domain (outside the CDR3, taken from reference TRBV2 and TRBJ2-7): EPEVTQTPSHQVTQMGQEVILRCVPISNHLYFYWYRQILGQKVEFLVSFYNNEISEKSEIFDDQFSVERPDGSNFTLKIRSTKLEDSAMYFCASSPLAGGYEQYFGPGTRLTVT.

The chain recombines TRBV4-2 with TRBJ2-2; 11 bases agree with TRBD1. The V and J ends lost 3 bases and 0 bases, in that order; junction bases with no gene match: 0. In germline, CDR1 is LGHNA, CDR2 YNFKEQ. The CDR3 totals 16 residues. Here the CDR3 reads CASSQGQGANTGELFF. The CDR3 DNA sequence: TGTGCCAGCAGCCAGGGACAGGGGGCGAACACCGGGGAGCTGTTTTTT.

The chain carries TRBV6-5 and TRBJ1-2, with a weak D call TRBD1 (6 bases). This CDR3 has 16 residues. Germline CDR1 MNHEY, CDR2 SVGAGI. V was pared by 2 bases and J by 8 bases, with 21 bases between. CDR3 amino acids: CASSYVASRGAGGYTF. DNA of the CDR3: TGTGCCAGCAGTTACGTGGCGTCCAGGGGCGCAGGAGGCTACACCTTC.

The V call is TRBV7-9, the J call TRBJ2-7; perhaps TRBD2 as D (6 bases). Trimming took 1 base from V and 4 from J, leaving 14 bases between them. This CDR3 has 15 amino acids. Germline values: CDR1 SEHNR, CDR2 FQNEAQ (reference sequence). CDR3 loop: CASSLDAGGVYEQYF. The CDR3 coding sequence is TGTGCCAGCAGCTTAGATGCCGGGGGAGTATACGAGCAGTACTTC.

The rearrangement joins TRBV6-5 to TRBJ2-7; the match to TRBD1 covers 9 bases. The germline CDR1 and CDR2 sequences are MNHEY and SVGAGI. V was pared by 7 bases and J by 4 bases, with 5 bases of the junction left unmatched. This CDR3 has 13 residues. This CDR3 is CASNRDREYEQYF. CDR3 in DNA: TGTGCCAGCAACCGGGACAGGGAATACGAGCAGTACTTC.

This rearrangement joins TRBV3-1 (or the pseudogene TRBV3-2) to TRBJ2-3; no firm D call. The ends were cut back, 4 bases at V and 3 bases at J, with 14 bases in the middle. Germline CDR1 is LGHDT and CDR2 is YNNKEL (reference sequence). This CDR3 is built from 15 residues. This CDR3 is CASSRTIIVTDTQYF. Written as DNA, the CDR3 is TGTGCCAGCAGCCGTACCATTATCGTGACAGATACGCAGTATTTT.

The chain joins TRBV6-5 to TRBJ2-1; 8 bases agree with TRBD2. The germline V gene has CDR1 MNHEY and CDR2 SVGAGI. The junction had 1 base not matched to a gene; V was cut back by 0 bases and J by 0 bases. This CDR3 is 16 amino acids long. CDR3 in DNA: TGTGCCAGCAGTTACTCGGCGGGAGGCTCCTACAATGAGCAGTTCTTC. This encodes CASSYSAGGSYNEQFF.

The V and J genes are TRBV30 and TRBJ1-2, with 9 bases fitting TRBD1. The V gene's germline CDR1 is GTSNPN and CDR2 SVGIG (reference sequence). There are 17 residues in the CDR3. V lost 4 bases to trimming and J lost 0 bases; unmatched junction nucleotides: 12. CDR3 sequence (DNA): TGTGCCTGGACCCGGGACAGGGTTAAGGGGGCTAACTATGGCTACACCTTC. Protein sequence: CAWTRDRVKGANYGYTF. The whole variable domain, remainder taken from reference TRBV30 and TRBJ1-2, is SQTIHQWPATLVQPVGSPLSLECTVEGTSNPNLYWYRQAAGRGLQLLFYSVGIGQISSEVPQNLSASRPQDRQFILSSKKLLLSDSGFYLCAWTRDRVKGANYGYTFGSGTRLTVV.

This clone is labeled large. This chain uses TRBV4-1 with TRBJ2-2; D is unclear. CDR3 length: 17 amino acids. Per germline, CDR1 MGHRA and CDR2 YSYEKL. V was clipped by 4 bases and J by 3 bases, with 18 bases between them. DNA for the CDR3: TGCGCCAGCAGCCTCCCTGTAGGAGCTTATGACACCGGGGAGCTGTTTTTT. Amino acid sequence: CASSLPVGAYDTGELFF.

There are a few counts of this clone. The gene calls are TRBV19 and TRBJ2-5; 9 positions agree with TRBD2. CDR1 LNHDA and CDR2 SQIVND come from the germline V gene (reference sequence). The CDR3 contains 14 residues. Losses at the gene ends were 3 bases for V and 8 bases for J; bases not matched to a gene: 7. Written as DNA, the CDR3 is TGTGCCAGTAGTATCTCTAGCGGGGCCCTCACCCAGTACTTC. Translation: CASSISSGALTQYF.

V usage is TRBV15 and J usage is TRBJ2-3, with 11 positions matching TRBD2. The CDR3 has 16 residues. Germline V gives CDR1 LNHNV, CDR2 YYDKDF (reference sequence). The trim removed 1 base at V and 6 bases at J, leaving 6 bases unmatched. The CDR3 nucleotides read TGTGCCACCAGCAGAGGGGCTAGCGGGGGGTCGGATACGCAGTATTTT. It is translated as CATSRGASGGSDTQYF.

This chain connects TRBV27 to TRBJ2-3, with a possible D match to TRBD2 (5 bases). Trimming left V 5 bases short and J 5 bases short, with 20 bases between. This CDR3 has 16 amino acids. The germline V gene has CDR1 MNHEY and CDR2 SMNVEV (reference sequence). CDR3 in amino acids: CASSPQSFSAGDTQYF. The CDR3 DNA sequence: TGTGCCAGCAGTCCCCAATCCTTTTCGGCGGGAGATACGCAGTATTTT.

This clone is judged medium-sized. Other nucleotide sequences in the sample specify the same CDR3. The rearrangement uses TRBV19 and TRBJ2-7, with 7 bases fitting TRBD1. Germline CDR1 and CDR2: LNHDA and SQIVND (reference sequence). The V gene end was trimmed by 5 bases and the J gene end by 4 bases; junction bases not matched to a gene: 5. The CDR3 runs 13 residues. CDR3 nucleotide sequence: TGTGCCAGTAGTTCGACAGGGTATTACGAGCAGTACTTC. Encoded protein: CASSSTGYYEQYF.

The rearrangement links TRBV14 to TRBJ1-5; D not certain. CDR1 and CDR2 (germline): SGHDN, FVKESK. The CDR3 contains 11 residues. V lost 1 base to trimming and J lost 6 bases, with 1 base between them. The CDR3 DNA sequence: TGTGCCAGCAGCCAAGGTCAGCCCCAGCATTTT. Translating it yields CASSQGQPQHF.

The chain has TRBV6-6 and TRBJ1-2; D gene unclear. V lost 10 bases to trimming and J lost 8 bases, with 14 bases between them. CDR1 and CDR2 from the germline V gene are MNHNY and SVGAGI (reference sequence). The CDR3 sequence is 11 residues long. The CDR3 coding sequence is TGTGCCATCCGCGCGGTTGGAGGCTACACCTTC. Translating it yields CAIRAVGGYTF.

The chain couples TRBV6-6 to TRBJ1-1, with D unresolved. CDR3 length: 11 residues. Germline-derived CDR1 and CDR2 are MNHNY and SVGAGI (reference sequence). V lost 8 bases to trimming and J lost 2 bases, with 6 bases between them. CDR3 in amino acids: CASPSNTEAFF. The CDR3 nucleotides are TGTGCCAGCCCATCCAACACTGAAGCTTTCTTT.